This TCR beta chain was identified in a study of shared clonotypes between healthy human individuals (TCRdb year 2020). Notes on the research overall: A few men and two women, aged 18 to 49 years, made up the cohort. For each donor, three plates each were used for CD4 naive and CD4 memory, two plates were used for CD8 naive, and one plate was used for CD8 memory. To estimate repertoire size and how much clonotypes are shared between individuals, the study performed deep sequencing of blood TCR repertoires from roughly five healthy adults. Different laboratories and diverse techniques were used to prepare libraries and sequence TCR repertoires, to increase sequencing depth and limit assay-specific biases. Each donor's leukapheresis produced roughly between roughly 0.85 and 9.5 billion PBMCs. The investigation overall reported the following: Even with the large sequencing depth, rarefaction of the sorted-subset datasets indicated that sequencing was incomplete. Sampling was restricted to blood, and TCR repertoires in tissues likely differ from the TCR repertoires found in blood. Larger estimated clonotype richness was generally found for naive subsets than for memory subsets. Based on pairwise subsampling, the degree of clonotype sharing among donors was expected to be affected by sequencing depth. Because the study included a small number of donors, the genetic and exposure-history diversity represented was limited. Clonotypes shared by all four sorted-subset donors showed higher generation probabilities than non-shared clonotypes. Approximately 5% of naive CD4, 3% to 4% of naive CD8, approximately 2.2% of memory CD4, and 0.35% to 0.4% of memory CD8 clonotypes were shared across four donors.

The germline V gene provides CDR1 MDHEN and CDR2 SYDVKM. Taken from cysteine to phenylalanine, the CDR3 has 16 residues. The retained sequence is limited to the CDR3, 48 bases, with the frame set at the first base. The V end gives up 3 bases and the J end 2 bases, leaving 5 bases in the junction not matched to a gene. CD8 naive samples were CD45RO-negative cells positively selected for CCR7, giving a CD45RA+CCR7+ population that excluded TemRA cells. The donors were healthy, HIV-negative adults with no recently reported acute infections or vaccinations. All donors were Caucasian adults living in Nashville, Tennessee, USA. Blood was obtained by leukapheresis, after which PBMCs were separated by Ficoll-Histopaque density gradient centrifugation and cryopreserved in liquid nitrogen vapor phase. Analytical flow cytometry was used to check the purity and quantity of every magnetically sorted T cell population. Genomic DNA was isolated from each sorted fraction and quantified by UV absorbance on a Nanodrop 2000c.

About this clone itself: Its antigen remains undetermined. The record has no base qualities; no much larger clone is one base away.

Using the deep immunoSEQ assay, TCR CDR3 regions were amplified from genomic DNA by multiplex PCR. For each cell subset, the extracted genomic DNA was distributed evenly across all wells of several immunoSEQ 96-well plates, and each plate served as one replicate. For sorted subsets, each replicate PCR was loaded with 150 to 250 ng genomic DNA, equivalent to 25,000 to 35,000 T cell genomes. The purified libraries were quantified using a Qubit 3.0 fluorometer, sized with a Bioanalyzer 2100, and then quantified again using the KAPA Library Quantification kit. Each immunoSEQ 96-well plate was sequenced on its own single-read 150-cycle Illumina NextSeq 550 flow cell. Processing in the source paper ran as follows. Because only junctional sequences without quality scores were contained in the immunoSEQ output, filtering matching that applied to full-length reads could not be performed. To assign V/J genes and CDR3, sequences were annotated against IMGT germline references using PyIR, a Python wrapper for IgBLAST v1.9. Any read was removed if the V/J assignment was weak (E-value above 1e-6), the CDR3 was missing, or the read contained stop codons, out-of-frame junctions, or ambiguous translated residues. V3J clonotypes were defined as sequences sharing the same inferred V gene, J gene, and CDR3 amino acid sequence. Percentage overlap between repertoires was calculated by dividing the number of shared unique clonotypes by the size of the smaller repertoire. RTK rarefaction, the Chao1 estimator, and Recon v2.1 estimates of unobserved clonotypes were used to assess repertoire richness. Generation probabilities for all TCRbeta clonotypes obtained by the gDNA method from a handful of donors were computed using OLGA. TCRdb carries this immuneACCESS record with in-frame sequences only. Its versions omit some clonotypes, under half of them owing to an unresolved V gene in the studies checked, with the rest unexplained. For V, J and clone size, that table is used; D and trimming come from the DNA. The sample yields about 2.1 million clones; around 95% were counted once. Approximately 1.7% of the sample rests with the top ten.

This clonotype was obtained from a man between 18 and 29 years old in good health. Some clones in this sample may be carry-over from other donors' samples. Specimen: naive CD8+ T cells from PBMCs. This specimen's cell subset or site label, interpreted: CD45RA+CCR7+. Recombination linked TRBV28 to TRBJ2-5; TRBD2 matches 11 bases in the middle. The CDR3 amino acid sequence is: CASSFLAGGFQETQYF. The base sequence is TGTGCCAGCAGTTTCCTAGCGGGAGGATTTCAAGAGACCCAGTACTTC.